These 10 T cell receptor beta chains share one sample of origin, sequenced in a study of blood T cell repertoires in COVID-19. Sequenced by immunoSEQ multiplex PCR; TCRdb stores in-frame clones only, minus some. Of tens of thousands of clones in the sample, roughly 87% were seen once. Material for sequencing was peripheral blood. The source of these receptors is a human donor in a cohort sampled during active COVID-19.

Here the CDR3 reads CASSFDRGSEQFF. CDR3 DNA sequence: TGTGCCAGCAGTTTCGACAGGGGGAGTGAGCAGTTCTTC. This rearrangement joins TRBV12-3 or TRBV12-4 to TRBJ2-1; 9 nucleotides align to TRBD1. The V segment lost 3 bases and the J segment 9 bases; nucleotides outside the gene matches: 3. CDR3 length equals 13 residues.

This chain joins TRBV6-5 and TRBJ1-6; maybe TRBD1 (5 bases). Trimming removed 4 bases from V and 7 bases from J, with 11 bases in between. The CDR3 runs 14 residues. The germline CDR1 and CDR2 sequences are MNHEY and SVGAGI. DNA of the CDR3: TGTGCCAGCAGTTTACAGGAATCGAATTCACCCCTCCACTTT. It encodes CASSLQESNSPLHF.

V is TRBV24-1 and J is TRBJ1-5, with D maybe TRBD1 (5 bases). The CDR3 extends over 16 amino acids. Germline lookup yields CDR1 KGHDR and CDR2 SFDVKD. Trimming shortened V by 2 bases and J by 1 base, and 11 bases separated the two germline ends. The CDR3 DNA follows: TGTGCCACCAGTGATTCGACAGACGAAAGCAATCAGCCCCAGCATTTT. This sequence encodes CATSDSTDESNQPQHF.

The rearrangement links TRBV2 to TRBJ2-5; the D gene is possibly TRBD1 (6 bases). This CDR3 comprises 14 residues. Germline CDR1 reads SNHLY; CDR2 reads FYNNEI. The V end lost 5 bases, the J end lost 5 bases, and 15 bases lay between the germline ends. As DNA, the CDR3 is TGTGCCAGCAGTAGTGGACAGACAACGGAGACCCAGTACTTC. Protein product: CASSSGQTTETQYF.

The chain carries TRBV5-4 and TRBJ1-1; 7 nucleotides align to TRBD1. The CDR3 has 14 residues. Germline V gene lookup returns CDR1 SGHNT and CDR2 YYREEE (reference sequence). V shed 0 bases, J shed 5 bases, and the junction held 4 bases outside the gene matches. CDR3 residues: CASSLVTGRTEAFF. The CDR3 coding sequence is TGTGCCAGCAGCTTGGTGACAGGGAGGACTGAAGCTTTCTTT.

The rearrangement links TRBV4-2 to TRBJ2-1, with 7 positions matching TRBD2. V dropped 0 bases and J dropped 0; count of bases not matched to a gene: 5. Germline CDR1 and CDR2: LGHNA and YNFKEQ. The CDR3 length is 17 residues. CDR3 residues: CASSQDYRGSSYNEQFF. The CDR3 nucleotides read TGTGCCAGCAGCCAAGATTATCGCGGGAGCTCCTACAATGAGCAGTTCTTC.

This chain connects TRBV13 to TRBJ2-7, with 7 bases lining up with TRBD1. CDR3 size: 17 residues. The germline V gene has CDR1 PRHDT and CDR2 FYEKMQ (reference sequence). The V and J ends lost 4 bases and 3 bases, in that order; junction bases with no gene match: 15. CDR3 DNA sequence: TGTGCCAGCAGCTGGAGGTATGGGGACAGATCTCTCTACGAGCAGTACTTC. This codes for CASSWRYGDRSLYEQYF.

CDR3 sequence (DNA): TGCGCCAGCAGCTTGACAGGGGGCAATCAGCCCCAGCATTTT. Translated: CASSLTGGNQPQHF. The chain uses TRBV5-1 and TRBJ1-5, with 7 bases that match TRBD1. The germline V gene encodes CDR1 SGHRS and CDR2 YFSETQ. CDR3 length: 14 residues. With 1 base clipped from V and 2 bases from J, the junction kept 0 bases outside the gene matches.

The table lists this clone with a few counts. This chain connects TRBV19 to TRBJ1-2, with TRBD1 identical over 10 bases. The junction had 13 bases not matched to a gene; V was cut back by 7 bases and J by 8 bases. The CDR3 extends over 15 amino acids. Germline V gene lookup returns CDR1 LNHDA and CDR2 SQIVND (reference sequence). The CDR3, as DNA: TGTGCCAGTACCAAGACAGGGGGCGGCCCCTCCGGCTACACCTTC. This gives the protein CASTKTGGGPSGYTF.

V and J are TRBV18 and TRBJ2-1, with D possibly being TRBD2 (5 bases). There are 15 residues in the CDR3. Looked up from germline, CDR1 is KGHSH and CDR2 is LQKENI. Trimming pared 6 bases from V and 10 bases from J, leaving 22 bases between. Written as DNA, the CDR3 is TGTGCCAGCTCCCTGGGGAGCCCAAGCGGAAAAGAGCAGTTCTTC. This sequence encodes CASSLGSPSGKEQFF.